This T cell receptor beta chain was retrieved from a study of technical replicates of blood from a few donors. V was shortened by 1 base and J by 4 bases, with 10 bases between the two germline ends. Per the germline V gene, CDR1 is MGHRA and CDR2 is YSYEKL. This CDR3 has 14 amino acids. Clones were sequenced by immunoSEQ multiplex PCR, and TCRdb holds only the in-frame ones, with some missing. The top ten clones hold roughly 0.24% of a sample with some 70,000 clones, roughly 95% of them seen once. The sample taken for sequencing was T cells isolated from PBMCs. This chain uses TRBV4-1 with TRBJ1-2; no clear D. This clonotype was obtained from a human donor in good health. The CDR3 region is CASSQVLIGYGYTF. DNA of the CDR3: TGCGCCAGCAGCCAAGTGCTGATCGGCTATGGCTACACCTTC.